The 9 T cell receptor beta chains below all came from one sample that was sequenced in a study of OX40 agonist ivuxolimab in advanced cancers. Generated by immunoSEQ multiplex PCR, the TCRdb table keeps only in-frame clones and is missing some. The data hold 30,000 to 35,000 clones, with about nine tenths observed a single time. The sample in question was CD4+ or CD8+ T cells sorted from blood, obtained in a trial of the OX40 agonist ivuxolimab. The receptors shown here come from an adult with an advanced solid tumor such as melanoma, head and neck, liver or kidney cancer.

The rearrangement joins TRBV11-3 to TRBJ2-3, with TRBD2 as a possible D gene (5 bases). CDR1 and CDR2 from the germline V gene are SGHNT and YENEEA. V lost 5 bases and J 2 bases, leaving 14 bases between the germline ends. This CDR3 is built from 15 residues. CDR3 sequence (DNA): TGTGCCAGCAGCCCCGAGGGTGCCTACACAGATACGCAGTATTTT. Amino acid sequence: CASSPEGAYTDTQYF.

The chain couples TRBV6-1 to TRBJ2-7; D gene ambiguous. This CDR3 has 14 residues. Germline V gene sequence: CDR1 MNHNS, CDR2 SASEGT. V was cut by 7 bases and J by 3 bases, with 16 bases left in between. The CDR3 protein is CASTETPTDYEQYF. The CDR3 DNA sequence: TGTGCCAGCACTGAGACCCCAACGGACTACGAGCAGTACTTC.

The chain employs TRBV27 and TRBJ1-4; 10 bases line up with TRBD1. V lost 6 bases and J lost 5; bases outside the gene matches: 3. Germline assignment: CDR1 MNHEY and CDR2 SMNVEV (reference sequence). The CDR3 has 14 amino acids. The CDR3 bases are TGTGCCAGCAGGAGACAGGGGGCAAATGAAAAACTGTTTTTT. It yields the protein CASRRQGANEKLFF.

CDR3 sequence reads: CASSPGQGGSPTYEQYF. The CDR3 region has the DNA TGTGCCAGCAGTCCAGGACAGGGGGGGTCTCCCACCTACGAGCAGTACTTC. The rearrangement links TRBV2 to TRBJ2-7, with 10 bases matching TRBD1. The CDR3 consists of 17 residues. Germline loops: CDR1 SNHLY, CDR2 FYNNEI. With 5 bases clipped from V and 2 bases from J, the junction kept 12 bases outside the gene matches.

This rearrangement joins TRBV28 to TRBJ2-1, with 14 bases lining up with TRBD2. The germline V gene encodes CDR1 MDHEN and CDR2 SYDVKM. The CDR3 is 16 residues long. J lost 7 bases, V lost 7 bases, and 9 bases had no gene match. In nucleotides, the CDR3 is TGTGCCAGCACCCTTTCCGGACTAGCGGGAGGAAATGAGCAGTTCTTC. Encoded protein: CASTLSGLAGGNEQFF.

The chain is built from TRBV27 and TRBJ2-3, with D tentatively TRBD1 (5 bases). Germline CDR1 is MNHEY and CDR2 is SMNVEV (reference sequence). V lost 3 bases to trimming and J lost 6 bases, with 7 bases between them. This CDR3 region has 12 residues. CDR3 sequence reads: CASSFQGDTQYF. The CDR3 nucleotides read TGTGCCAGCAGTTTTCAGGGTGATACGCAGTATTTT.

The genes are TRBV7-3 and TRBJ2-7, with D possibly being TRBD2 (5 bases). CDR1 and CDR2 (germline): SGHTA, FQGTGA. With 2 bases removed from V and 2 bases from J, the gap between germline ends came to 13 bases. This CDR3 comprises 15 residues. CDR3 sequence reads: CASSLSPGGPYEQYF. CDR3 DNA sequence: TGTGCCAGCAGCTTATCCCCTGGCGGGCCCTACGAGCAGTACTTC.

This clone came up a few times. This chain links TRBV7-9 with TRBJ2-7; D uncertain. CDR1 and CDR2 from the germline V gene are SEHNR and FQNEAQ (reference sequence). The ends were cut back, 3 bases at V and 2 bases at J, with 5 bases in the middle. This CDR3 has 12 residues. The CDR3 is CASSFRTYEQYF. CDR3 nucleotide sequence: TGTGCCAGCAGCTTCCGGACCTACGAGCAGTACTTC.

The chain recombines TRBV2 with TRBJ2-3; no reliable D call. The CDR3 length is 16 residues. Trimming cost V 6 bases and J 0 bases, with 16 bases left between them. Germline V CDR1 and CDR2: SNHLY, FYNNEI. CDR3 nucleotides: TGTGCCAGCAGAAACCTCTTGGTGAGCAGCACAGATACGCAGTATTTT. This translates into CASRNLLVSSTDTQYF.